This T cell receptor (beta chain) derives from a study of T cell repertoires in cytomegalovirus infection. Study information: HLA-C-restricted CMV epitopes, recently identified, and well-studied HLA-B-restricted ones were used by the study. Carrying CMV and the relevant HLA type showed in public TCR beta signatures. General observations from the study: The ex vivo response was dominated by HLA-C-restricted CMV-specific TCR beta clonotypes.

The CDR3 loop spans 15 amino acids. V shed 0 bases and J shed 5 bases, with 10 bases lying between them. CDR1 SGHTA and CDR2 FQGNSA come from the germline V gene. This clonotype was detected only a few times. Its target is not known. TCRdb reanalysed the reads using MiXCR and keeps one entry per CDR3 protein. The sample gives about 740,000 distinct CDR3 sequences, about 33% of which show up once; 15% to 20% is in the top ten. The V and J genes are TRBV7-2 and TRBJ2-2; D unresolved. The sequenced sample was cultured PBMCs, obtained from culture after CMV antigen stimulation. This receptor was taken from a human donor in good health (CMV status not recorded). Some clones in this sample may be carry-over from other donors' samples. The CDR3 sequence is CASSLAWPSTGELFF. In DNA, the CDR3 is TGTGCCAGCAGCTTAGCGTGGCCTAGTACCGGGGAGCTGTTTTTT.